A selection of T cell receptor beta chains follows, all from one sample in a study of blood T cell repertoires in COVID-19. Data came from immunoSEQ multiplex PCR; TCRdb stores just in-frame clones and leaves some out. The sample yields approximately 240,000 clones, 85% seen once. The sequenced sample was peripheral blood. The receptors originated from a woman in her sixties or seventies with active or convalescent COVID-19. The conserved cysteine and the conserved F or W are not part of the CDR3 here. Size is omitted from some rows. Given values are once, few, many or a class for expanded clones.

-	TRBV5-1	TRBJ1-3	13	ASSAGDRDGNTIY
once	TRBV19	TRBJ1-5	16	ASSNILTGLYSNQPQH
-	TRBV3-1/TRBV3-2	TRBJ2-2	13	ASSHLRLPGGELF
-	TRBV5-1	TRBJ2-7	12	ASSSGEGRYEQY
-	TRBV11-3	TRBJ2-1	13	ASSPLADNYNEQF
-	TRBV3-1/TRBV3-2	TRBJ2-3	15	ASSLLLTSGSTDTQY
few	TRBV7-8	TRBJ1-6	13	ASSPGTGLYSPLH
-	TRBV6-6	TRBJ2-2	14	ASSYSGLRGTGELF
-	TRBV9	TRBJ1-3	13	ASSPRTVSGNTIY
-	TRBV4-1	TRBJ1-4	15	ASSHQTGHATNEKLF
-	TRBV28	TRBJ2-3	12	ASIPTDHTDTQY
-	TRBV27	TRBJ1-4	12	ASSLGGLEEKLF
-	TRBV5-1	TRBJ1-2	10	ASSQGNYGYT
-	TRBV19	TRBJ2-2	11	ASTQGWTGELF
once	TRBV2	TRBJ2-2	12	ASQTQRVFGELF
-	TRBV6-5	TRBJ2-3	12	ASSPRPTTGLLY
-	TRBV11-2	TRBJ2-5	12	ASSLDRVQETQY
-	TRBV11-3	TRBJ1-1	13	ASSSMDWANTEAF
-	TRBV7-2	TRBJ1-2	11	ASSLNREGGYT
-	TRBV6-1	TRBJ1-2	13	ASSEHRPEGYGYT
-	TRBV30	TRBJ2-7	11	AWSSGVSYEQY
-	TRBV7-9	TRBJ2-1	12	ASSLVGDYNEQF
-	TRBV7-2	TRBJ2-1	11	ASSPDGRNEQF
-	TRBV30	TRBJ2-5	11	AWSSGIRETQY
-	TRBV2	TRBJ2-3	9	ASSEQYTQY
-	TRBV19	TRBJ2-5	12	ASSGGTPLETQY
once	TRBV3-1/TRBV3-2	TRBJ2-3	14	ASTVGGQGSTDTQY
-	TRBV28	TRBJ1-2	14	ASSPLDAGLWDGYT
-	TRBV5-1	TRBJ1-2	13	ASSSGQRANYGYT
-	TRBV9	TRBJ1-2	9	ASGQNYGYT
-	TRBV6-5	TRBJ2-5	12	ASTPVGGKETQY
-	TRBV6-5	TRBJ1-1	11	ASEERGSDQAF
-	TRBV9	TRBJ2-1	15	ASSRSRDREIYNEQF
-	TRBV12-3/TRBV12-4	TRBJ1-2	11	ASSAGNHYGYT
-	TRBV7-2	TRBJ2-7	16	ASSLAGIGTTIVYEQY
-	TRBV20-1	TRBJ2-3	12	SASSGGGPDTQY
-	TRBV5-1	TRBJ1-1	14	ASSYRDSSLNTEAF
-	TRBV19	TRBJ1-1	13	ASSSPEAGQTEAF
-	TRBV6-6	TRBJ2-6	13	ASSSSSSGANVLT
-	TRBV2	TRBJ1-2	11	ASSEDRDYGYT
-	TRBV28	TRBJ1-3	11	ASRDSSGNTIY
-	TRBV2	TRBJ1-5	13	ASSSPDRGNQPQH
-	TRBV7-9	TRBJ2-5	10	ASSLFRETQY
few	TRBV18	TRBJ1-5	11	ASSRGNNQPQH
once	TRBV7-9	TRBJ1-2	11	ASSLAELNGYT
once	TRBV15	TRBJ2-5	11	ATSRDGRETQY
-	TRBV7-9	TRBJ1-2	11	ASSLVTGDGYT
-	TRBV7-9	TRBJ2-5	15	ASSPTSGARKTETQY
once	TRBV7-3	TRBJ2-3	15	ASSLSVAGAGTDTQY
few	TRBV9	TRBJ1-2	11	ASSGQGEGGYT
-	TRBV6-2/TRBV6-3	TRBJ2-7	13	ASSYSGRERNEQY
once	TRBV27	TRBJ1-1	10	ASGQVKTEAF
-	TRBV5-4	TRBJ2-5	16	ASSVRLAGVSLAETQY